Presented here are 13 T cell receptor beta chains from one specimen sequenced in a study of T cell responses to AZD1222 COVID-19 vaccine. The repertoire was sequenced with immunoSEQ multiplex PCR; TCRdb's copy has only in-frame clones and lacks some. The top ten clones hold roughly 1.7% of a sample with about 180,000 clones, approximately 94% of them seen once. Sample: peripheral blood, taken 28 days after the second AZD1222 dose. These receptors all stem from an adult who received the AZD1222 COVID-19 vaccine.

The J gene is TRBJ2-7, the V gene TRBV7-3; 7 positions match TRBD2. Germline CDR1 SGHTA, CDR2 FQGTGA. Trimming removed 0 bases from V and 7 bases from J; junction bases left unmatched: 3. CDR3 length equals 13 residues. CDR3 nucleotide sequence: TGTGCCAGCAGCTTAACTCCAGCGGGAGAGCAGTACTTC. Encoded protein: CASSLTPAGEQYF.

The genes are TRBV28 and TRBJ1-5, with TRBD1 as a possible D gene (6 bases). CDR1 MDHEN and CDR2 SYDVKM come from the germline V gene. V was cut by 5 bases and J by 0 bases, with 17 bases left in between. This CDR3 spans 17 amino acids. The CDR3 DNA reads as TGTGCCAGCAGTGTGGTGGGGGCCTCGTATAGCAATCAGCCCCAGCATTTT. It codes for CASSVVGASYSNQPQHF.

The chain recombines TRBV9 with TRBJ2-3; perhaps D is TRBD1 or TRBD2 (5 bases each). The CDR3 contains 14 residues. Germline CDR1 reads SGDLS; CDR2 reads YYNGEE. V lost 0 bases, J lost 5 bases, and 10 bases lay in between. The CDR3 coding sequence is TGTGCCAGCAGCGTAGGGGACCTGGAAGATACGCAGTATTTT. Protein: CASSVGDLEDTQYF.

V and J are TRBV7-3 and TRBJ2-5; D might be TRBD1 or TRBD2, each matching 5 bases. The germline CDR1 and CDR2 sequences are SGHTA and FQGTGA. Trimming stripped 3 bases from V and 4 bases from J, with 15 bases between. The CDR3 spans 15 residues. The CDR3 coding sequence is TGTGCCAGCAGCTTCGGGACCGCGCCGGGAGAGACCCAGTACTTC. It translates to CASSFGTAPGETQYF.

This chain connects TRBV19 to TRBJ1-2; no reliable D call. CDR1 and CDR2 (germline): LNHDA, SQIVND (reference sequence). This CDR3 is 13 amino acids long. The V gene lost 2 bases and the J gene lost 2 bases, with 6 bases spanning the gap. The chain's CDR3 is CASSITENYGYTF. CDR3 nucleotides: TGTGCCAGTAGTATAACGGAGAACTATGGCTACACCTTC.

This chain links TRBV28 with TRBJ2-7; D gene uncertain. This CDR3 has 13 amino acids. Germline V gene sequence: CDR1 MDHEN, CDR2 SYDVKM. Trimming stripped 6 bases from V and 4 bases from J, with 13 bases between. The CDR3 nucleotides are TGTGCCAGCAGCGACCGAGACAATTACGAGCAGTACTTC. As protein: CASSDRDNYEQYF.

This clone was seen just once. This chain links TRBV6-5 with TRBJ1-3; 11 bases map to TRBD1. CDR1 is MNHEY, CDR2 SVGAGI, per germline. J gave up 11 bases and V 6 bases, and 6 bases lay outside the gene matches. The CDR3 consists of 13 residues. CDR3 loop: CASRGQGGSAIYF. CDR3 DNA sequence: TGTGCCAGCAGGGGACAGGGGGGTTCCGCCATATATTTT.

This chain joins TRBV6-5 and TRBJ1-1; D gene ambiguous. CDR3 length equals 14 residues. The V gene lost 6 bases and the J gene lost 4 bases, with 15 bases spanning the gap. The V gene's germline CDR1 is MNHEY and CDR2 SVGAGI. The CDR3 reads CASRDHRTGTEAFF. Here the CDR3 DNA reads TGTGCCAGCAGGGACCATAGGACGGGCACTGAAGCTTTCTTT.

This chain joins TRBV4-3 and TRBJ1-2; the D gene is possibly TRBD1 (5 bases). The germline V and J ends were trimmed by 7 bases and 7 bases, with 19 bases remaining between them. Germline CDR1 LGHNA, CDR2 YSLEER. The CDR3 has 14 amino acids. The CDR3 sequence is CASNVGAGTGGYTF. The DNA of the CDR3 is TGCGCCAGCAATGTCGGTGCTGGGACCGGTGGCTACACCTTC.

CDR3 amino acids: CASSLGGGYEQYF. CDR3 coding DNA: TGTGCCAGCAGCTTAGGGGGCGGCTACGAGCAGTACTTC. The rearrangement joins TRBV11-1 to TRBJ2-7; tentative D call: TRBD1 (5 bases). V gave up 1 base and J gave up 3 bases, with 7 bases separating them. The CDR3 covers 13 residues. CDR1 and CDR2 (germline): SGHAT, FQDESV (reference sequence).

This clone was detected only a few times. This chain joins TRBV29-1 and TRBJ1-2; 8 nucleotides line up with TRBD1. The V segment lost 4 bases and the J segment 5 bases; nucleotides outside the gene matches: 3. CDR1 is SQVTM and CDR2 is ANQGSEA in the germline V gene. This CDR3 is 12 amino acids long. The CDR3 reads CSVGDRTYGYTF. CDR3 nucleotides: TGCAGCGTTGGGGACAGGACATATGGCTACACCTTC.

CDR3 bases: TGTGCCAGCAGCGACAGCGCGGGAGGGGATACGCAGTATTTT. It is translated as CASSDSAGGDTQYF. The chain recombines TRBV7-9 with TRBJ2-3; 9 bases are a match to TRBD2. Germline lookup yields CDR1 SEHNR and CDR2 FQNEAQ (reference sequence). V lost 5 bases to trimming and J lost 6 bases; unmatched junction nucleotides: 6. This CDR3 spans 14 amino acids. The variable domain in full, with the rest retrieved from reference TRBV7-9 and TRBJ2-3, is DTGVSQNPRHKITKRGQNVTFRCDPISEHNRLYWYRQTLGQGPEFLTYFQNEAQLEKSRLLSDRFSAERPKGSFSTLEIQRTEQGDSAMYLCASSDSAGGDTQYFGPGTRLTVL.

This chain uses TRBV9 with TRBJ1-1, with D uncertain. Germline V lookup: CDR1 SGDLS, CDR2 YYNGEE. This CDR3 contains 14 residues. V shed 0 bases and J shed 1 base, with 7 bases lying between them. The CDR3 loop reads CASSVVGQNTEAFF. In nucleotides, the CDR3 is TGTGCCAGCAGCGTAGTAGGGCAGAACACTGAAGCTTTCTTT. Using reference TRBV9 and TRBJ1-1 for the parts outside the CDR3, the full variable domain is DSGVTQTPKHLITATGQRVTLRCSPRSGDLSVYWYQQSLDQGLQFLIQYYNGEERAKGNILERFSAQQFPDLHSELNLSSLELGDSALYFCASSVVGQNTEAFFGQGTRLTVV.